A single sample gave rise to the 26 T cell receptor beta chains below, sequenced in a study of brain metastases from non-small cell lung cancer. Only in-frame clones appear in the TCRdb table, and some are missing; sequencing was by immunoSEQ multiplex PCR. The sample consists of 4,000 to 5,000 clones, around 80% of them appearing once. Sequenced: primary lung tumor tissue. The receptor set was obtained from a donor at least 40 years old with non-small cell lung cancer.

This chain uses TRBV7-8 with TRBJ2-7; the match to TRBD1 covers 8 bases. Germline V gene sequence: CDR1 SGHVS, CDR2 FQNEAQ. CDR3 length: 15 residues. Trimming cost V 1 base and J 6 bases; bases outside gene matches: 8. CDR3 region: CASSLDSDRGREQYV. CDR3 sequence (DNA): TGTGCCAGCAGCTTAGACTCAGACAGGGGACGCGAGCAGTACGTC.

This chain connects TRBV7-9 to TRBJ1-3; tentatively, D is TRBD1 (6 bases). CDR3 length: 15 residues. Germline V gene data show CDR1 as SEHNR and CDR2 as FQNEAQ (reference sequence). Deletions cut 2 bases from V and 5 bases from J, with 13 bases between. The CDR3 sequence: CASSLTQGYRNTIYF. CDR3 nucleotides: TGTGCCAGCAGCTTAACACAGGGCTATCGAAACACCATATATTTT.

Judged by abundance, this clone is large. The rearrangement uses TRBV23-1 and TRBJ1-5; no clear D gene. TRBV23-1 carries the ORF label, with uncertain function. With 4 bases removed from V and 10 bases from J, the gap between germline ends came to 17 bases. The CDR3 covers 14 residues. CDR3 loop: CASSRRRGEGPQHF. CDR3 in DNA: TGCGCCAGCAGTCGGCGGCGGGGTGAAGGTCCCCAGCATTTT.

Concerning this clone itself: This could be a read error, since a much larger clone is one nucleotide away. The chain uses TRBV5-1 and TRBJ1-1; D perhaps matches TRBD1 (5 bases). This CDR3 comprises 13 residues. V shed 5 bases and J shed 9 bases, with 17 bases lying between them. Germline loops: CDR1 SGHRS, CDR2 YFSETQ. The CDR3 sequence is CASRKSRDGKAFF. The CDR3 DNA reads as TGCGCCAGCAGGAAAAGCCGGGACGGCAAAGCTTTCTTT.

The table lists this clone with a few counts. This specimen includes other DNA sequences encoding the same CDR3. CDR3 bases: TGCGCCAGCAGCTTGGGGGACACCGGGGAGCTGTTTTTT. It encodes CASSLGDTGELFF. The gene calls are TRBV5-1 and TRBJ2-2; no reliable D call. The CDR3 totals 13 residues. Looked up from germline, CDR1 is SGHRS and CDR2 is YFSETQ. V lost 0 bases to trimming and J lost 3 bases, with 3 bases between them.

This chain connects TRBV29-1 to TRBJ2-3, with a possible D match to TRBD1 (6 bases). The CDR3 length is 14 residues. Trimming pared 8 bases from V and 1 base from J, leaving 16 bases between. Germline V gives CDR1 SQVTM, CDR2 ANQGSEA. The CDR3 sequence is CSTGTGIGTDTQYF. CDR3 DNA sequence: TGCAGCACCGGAACAGGGATCGGCACAGATACGCAGTATTTT.

This clone has just a few counts. The genes are TRBV7-9 and TRBJ1-2, with no clear D. The germline gives CDR1 SEHNR, CDR2 FQNEAQ (reference sequence). The V end was cut by 1 base, the J end by 6 bases, with 12 bases between. The CDR3 extends over 14 amino acids. CDR3 amino acids: CASSLGAPGNGYTF. CDR3 nucleotides: TGTGCCAGCAGCTTAGGGGCTCCGGGGAATGGCTACACCTTC.

A word on this clone: The junction and the germline gene differ at one end; a read error may be behind it. In the same sample, other DNA sequences code for this CDR3. This chain uses TRBV6-5 with TRBJ2-5, with TRBD2 matching 9 bases. Germline CDR1 reads MNHEY; CDR2 reads SVGAGI. The CDR3 runs 16 residues. The CDR3 reads CASSYGVAGARETQYF. CDR3 bases: TGTGCCAGTAGTTACGGGGTAGCGGGGGCCCGGGAGACCCAGTACTTC.

The J gene is TRBJ2-7, the V gene TRBV2; D may correspond to TRBD1 or TRBD2 (5 bases each). The CDR3 contains 17 residues. V was pared by 10 bases and J by 3 bases, with 28 bases between. The germline V gene encodes CDR1 SNHLY and CDR2 FYNNEI. CDR3 loop: CATSKPPLGTLFYEQYV. The CDR3, as DNA: TGTGCCACCAGCAAACCCCCCCTCGGGACCCTTTTCTACGAGCAGTACGTC.

This clone qualifies as large. This sample includes further DNA sequences coding for the same CDR3. This chain joins TRBV2 and TRBJ2-5; unclear D gene. V dropped 4 bases and J dropped 0 bases, with 15 bases sitting between them. CDR1 SNHLY and CDR2 FYNNEI come from the germline V gene. The CDR3 loop spans 16 amino acids. The CDR3 DNA reads TGTGCCAGCAGTGGTCCGGACCATTTATACCAAGAGACCCAGTACTTC. This translates into CASSGPDHLYQETQYF.

This chain uses TRBV6-2 or TRBV6-3 with TRBJ2-1; possibly TRBD1 for D (5 bases). Germline V gene lookup returns CDR1 MNHEY and CDR2 SVGEGT. V was cut by 0 bases and J by 14 bases, with 20 bases left in between. This CDR3 is 15 amino acids long. The CDR3 loop reads CASSYSMDAGSAEFF. DNA for the CDR3: TGTGCCAGCAGTTACTCGATGGATGCAGGGTCAGCCGAGTTCTTC.

Only a few counts were recorded for this clone. The rearrangement links TRBV7-9 to TRBJ1-6; D is undetermined. Germline CDR1 SEHNR, CDR2 FQNEAQ (reference sequence). The CDR3 loop spans 15 amino acids. Deletions cut 5 bases from V and 1 base from J, with 9 bases between. The CDR3 spells CASSPRASYNSPLHF. CDR3 in DNA: TGTGCCAGCAGCCCTAGGGCTTCCTATAATTCACCCCTCCACTTT.

Concerning this clone: The identical CDR3 is also encoded by other nucleotide sequences in the sample. The rearrangement joins TRBV4-2 to TRBJ2-1; possibly TRBD2 for D (5 bases). Germline V gene sequence: CDR1 LGHNA, CDR2 YNFKEQ. The CDR3 has 13 residues. The V gene lost 0 bases and the J gene lost 15 bases, with 15 bases spanning the gap. For the CDR3, the DNA is TGTGCCAGCAGCCAAGAAGGTGCGGGTCATACGTTCTTC. Protein: CASSQEGAGHTFF.

This chain joins TRBV21-1 and TRBJ1-3. TRBV21-1 is a pseudogene locus. The CDR3 runs to 13 residues. CDR3 sequence: CASSPPSGNTIYF. The CDR3, as DNA: TGTGCCAGCAGCCCGCCCTCTGGAAACACCATATATTTT.

The V gene is TRBV12-5, the J gene TRBJ1-4; D gene uncertain. Germline V gives CDR1 LGHNT, CDR2 FRNRAP. The CDR3 sequence is 12 residues long. V shed 2 bases and J shed 9 bases, with 7 bases lying between them. The CDR3 region is CASGLTTKKLFF. The CDR3 nucleotides read TGTGCTAGTGGTTTGACGACTAAAAAACTGTTTTTT.

The rearrangement links TRBV3-1 (or the pseudogene TRBV3-2) to TRBJ2-5, with 9 positions matching TRBD1. The V gene's germline CDR1 is LGHDT and CDR2 YNNKEL (reference sequence). Germline trimming cut 6 bases from V and 5 bases from J; bases unmatched to any gene: 7. The CDR3 covers 14 residues. CDR3 region: CASRDTGGEETQYF. In DNA, the CDR3 is TGTGCCAGCAGAGATACAGGGGGCGAGGAGACCCAGTACTTC.

This clone occurred a few times. The rearrangement uses TRBV18 and TRBJ2-3, with D perhaps matching TRBD2 (6 bases). The CDR3 runs 14 residues. The ends were cut back, 3 bases at V and 5 bases at J, with 12 bases in the middle. Germline-derived CDR1 and CDR2 are KGHSH and LQKENI. CDR3 sequence (DNA): TGTGCCAGCTCACCCGGACTACCTAGAGATACGCAGTATTTT. Residues: CASSPGLPRDTQYF. Looking up the rest from reference TRBV18 and TRBJ2-3 gives the full variable domain: NAGVMQNPRHLVRRRGQEARLRCSPMKGHSHVYWYRQLPEEGLKFMVYLQKENIIDESGMPKERFSAEFPKEGPSILRIQQVVRGDSAAYFCASSPGLPRDTQYFGPGTRLTVL.

In nucleotides, the CDR3 is TGTGCCACCAGCAGAGAATACGTGGAGACCCAGTACTTC. It yields the protein CATSREYVETQYF. V and J are TRBV15 and TRBJ2-5; D ambiguous. The CDR3 has 13 residues. V dropped 0 bases and J dropped 5 bases, with 7 bases sitting between them. CDR1 and CDR2 (germline): LNHNV, YYDKDF (reference sequence).

A few counts support this clone. The genes are TRBV7-8 and TRBJ2-7; D is perhaps TRBD1 (5 bases). The germline CDR1 and CDR2 sequences are SGHVS and FQNEAQ. V was cut by 3 bases and J by 1 base, with 13 bases left in between. The CDR3 runs to 15 residues. Written as DNA, the CDR3 is TGTGCCAGCAGCTTCCCCCAGGGTGGATCCTACGAGCAGTACGTC. It codes for CASSFPQGGSYEQYV.

This sequence joins TRBV9 and TRBJ2-1, with 8 nucleotides matching TRBD1. Trimming removed 4 bases from V and 5 bases from J; junction bases left unmatched: 17. The CDR3 is 18 amino acids. The germline CDR1 and CDR2 sequences are SGDLS and YYNGEE. CDR3 DNA: TGTGCCAGCAGCCCACGTAGTCATGGACAGGGTGCCGACAATGAGCAGTTCTTC. This encodes CASSPRSHGQGADNEQFF.

This chain joins TRBV5-1 and TRBJ1-1; D gene uncertain. The CDR3 runs 15 residues. V was pared by 0 bases and J by 3 bases, with 12 bases between. Germline V gene data show CDR1 as SGHRS and CDR2 as YFSETQ. Written as DNA, the CDR3 is TGCGCCAGCAGCTTGGAGGTGGCCGGCGACACTGAAGCTTTCTTT. It is translated as CASSLEVAGDTEAFF.

The chain recombines TRBV3-1 (or the pseudogene TRBV3-2) with TRBJ1-2; 8 bases are a match to TRBD1. This CDR3 is built from 20 residues. Germline V gives CDR1 LGHDT, CDR2 YNNKEL (reference sequence). V shed 4 bases and J 2 bases; nucleotides not matched to a gene: 21. CDR3 protein: CASSPLANRWGQAANYGYTF. The CDR3, as DNA: TGTGCCAGCAGCCCGCTCGCTAACAGATGGGGACAGGCCGCCAACTATGGCTACACCTTC.

This clone appeared a few times. The CDR3 spells CASSSRTGDYGYTF. DNA for the CDR3: TGTGCCAGCTCATCACGGACAGGGGACTATGGCTACACCTTC. The V call is TRBV18, the J call TRBJ1-2, with TRBD1 identical over 9 bases. V gave up 5 bases and J gave up 3 bases; unmatched junction bases: 4. This CDR3 spans 14 amino acids. Germline V gene lookup returns CDR1 KGHSH and CDR2 LQKENI.

About this clone itself: The sample carries other DNA sequences with the same CDR3. The V and J genes are TRBV4-1 and TRBJ2-2; no clear D. From germline, CDR1 is MGHRA and CDR2 YSYEKL. The CDR3 has 15 amino acids. The V end lost 1 base, the J end lost 5 bases, and 11 bases lay between the germline ends. CDR3 nucleotides: TGCGCCAGCAGCCAAGCCGCTAGAACTACCGGGGAGCTGTTTTTT. This gives the protein CASSQAARTTGELFF.

V gene TRBV24-1 combines with J gene TRBJ2-4, with 8 positions matching TRBD1. The length of the CDR3 is 14 residues. Germline loops: CDR1 KGHDR, CDR2 SFDVKD. V lost 4 bases to trimming and J lost 5 bases; unmatched junction nucleotides: 3. CDR3 in amino acids: CATSESQGENIQYF. The CDR3 nucleotides are TGTGCCACCAGTGAATCACAGGGGGAAAACATTCAGTACTTC.

The V and J genes are TRBV10-3 and TRBJ1-1, with 9 positions matching TRBD1. The CDR3 runs to 11 residues. From germline, CDR1 is ENHRY and CDR2 SYGVKD. Unmatched junction bases numbered 2, after V lost 4 bases and J lost 11 bases. CDR3 DNA sequence: TGTGCCATCAGTGTCGGGACAGGGGCTTTCTTT. This codes for CAISVGTGAFF.